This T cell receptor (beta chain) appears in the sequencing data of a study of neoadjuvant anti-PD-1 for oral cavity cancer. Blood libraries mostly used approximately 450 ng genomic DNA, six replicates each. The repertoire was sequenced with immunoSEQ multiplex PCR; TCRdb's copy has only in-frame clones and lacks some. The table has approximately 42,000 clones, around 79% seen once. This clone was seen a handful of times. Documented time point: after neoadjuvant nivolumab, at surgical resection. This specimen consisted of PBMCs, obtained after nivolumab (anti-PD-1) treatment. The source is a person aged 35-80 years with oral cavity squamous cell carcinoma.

For the CDR3, the DNA is TGTGCCAGCAGTACGGGCCCTAACACTGAAGCTTTCTTT. As protein: CASSTGPNTEAFF. The chain employs TRBV7-2 and TRBJ1-1, with D uncertain. The V end lost 6 bases, the J end lost 2 bases, and 10 bases lay between the germline ends. The CDR3 extends over 13 amino acids. Looked up from germline, CDR1 is SGHTA and CDR2 is FQGNSA. Together with reference TRBV7-2 and TRBJ1-1, the CDR3 gives the full variable domain: GAGVSQSPSNKVTEKGKDVELRCDPISGHTALYWYRQSLGQGLEFLIYFQGNSAPDKSGLPSDRFSAERTGGSVSTLTIQRTQQEDSAVYLCASSTGPNTEAFFGQGTRLTVV.